This T cell receptor beta chain appears in the sequencing data of a study of cytomegalovirus exposure and HLA in healthy donors. Study in general: One earlier analysis, a look at 200 million or so T cells, found some 100 million unique TCR beta sequences.

This clone was seen more than once but under ten times. The CDR3 extends over 15 amino acids. The V gene's germline CDR1 is GTSNPN and CDR2 SVGIG (reference sequence). The ends were cut back, 1 base at V and 5 bases at J, with 17 bases in the middle. Vbeta (60) and Jbeta (13) primers were used in the PCR. The assay was immunoSEQ multiplex PCR, and TCRdb's table has in-frame clones only and misses some. This sample has roughly 130,000 clones, with about 8.5% found just once. The clonotype was recovered from a man aged 40-49 years in good health and CMV-seronegative. The chain couples TRBV30 to TRBJ2-5; a possible D gene is TRBD1 (5 bases). Input material: PBMCs. The CDR3 reads CAWSAPHRPRETQYF. DNA for the CDR3: TGTGCCTGGAGTGCTCCCCACAGGCCCAGGGAGACCCAGTACTTC.